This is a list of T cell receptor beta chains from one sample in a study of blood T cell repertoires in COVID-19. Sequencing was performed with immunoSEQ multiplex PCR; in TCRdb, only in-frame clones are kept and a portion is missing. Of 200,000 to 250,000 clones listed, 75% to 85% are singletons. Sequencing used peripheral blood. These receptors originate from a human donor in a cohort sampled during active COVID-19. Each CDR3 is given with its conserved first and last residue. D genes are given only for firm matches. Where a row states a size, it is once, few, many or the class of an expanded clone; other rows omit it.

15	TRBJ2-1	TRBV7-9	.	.	TGTGCCAGCAGCCCCGCCATTCGCTATTACAATGAGCAGTTCTTC	CASSPAIRYYNEQFF
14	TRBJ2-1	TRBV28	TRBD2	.	TGTGCCAGCAGTTTAGTTAGCGGGAGTAGTGAGCAGTTCTTC	CASSLVSGSSEQFF
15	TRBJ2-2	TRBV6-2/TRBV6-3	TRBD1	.	TGTGCCAGCAGTTACGGACAGGGGAACACCGGGGAGCTGTTTTTT	CASSYGQGNTGELFF
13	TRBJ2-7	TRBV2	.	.	TGTGCCAGCAGTGAAACAGGCTACTACGAGCAGTACTTC	CASSETGYYEQYF
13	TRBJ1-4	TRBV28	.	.	TGTGCCAGCAGCCTAAGGGGTTTGGGAAAACTGTTTTTT	CASSLRGLGKLFF
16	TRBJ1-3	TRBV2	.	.	TGTGCCAGCAGAGGTGCCGGTGGGAGGTCTGGAAACACCATATATTTT	CASRGAGGRSGNTIYF
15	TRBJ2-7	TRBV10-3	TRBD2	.	TGTGCCATCAGTGAGTCGACTAGCGGCTCCTACGAGCAGTACTTC	CAISESTSGSYEQYF
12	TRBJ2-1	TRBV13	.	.	TGTGCCAGCAGCCCCCAGGGGCGGAAGCAGTTCTTC	CASSPQGRKQFF
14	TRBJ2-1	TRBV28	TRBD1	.	TGTGCCAGCATAGGGGGCGCGTTGGACAATGAGCAGTTCTTC	CASIGGALDNEQFF
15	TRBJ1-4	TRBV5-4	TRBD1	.	TGTGCCAGCAGCACAAAGACAGGGCGCGGTGAAAAACTGTTTTTT	CASSTKTGRGEKLFF
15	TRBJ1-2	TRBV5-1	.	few	TGCGCCAGCAGCTTCGATGAGGGAGGCAGGCGAGGCTACACCTTC	CASSFDEGGRRGYTF
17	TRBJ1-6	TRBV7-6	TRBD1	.	TGTGCCAGCAGCTCCACCACAGGGGTTATCTATAATTCACCCCTCCACTTT	CASSSTTGVIYNSPLHF
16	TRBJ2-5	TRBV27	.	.	TGTGCCAGCAGTTTATCGATTCCCAGACAGCAAGAGACCCAGTACTTC	CASSLSIPRQQETQYF
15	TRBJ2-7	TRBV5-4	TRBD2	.	TGTGCCAGCAGGACGGCGGGAGGCCGCCCCTACGAGCAGTACTTC	CASRTAGGRPYEQYF
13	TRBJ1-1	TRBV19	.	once	TGTGCCAGTTCTATGAGATCGACAGCTGAAGCTTTCTTT	CASSMRSTAEAFF
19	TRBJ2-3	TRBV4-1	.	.	TGCGCCAGCAGCCAAGATCAAACAGGGTGGGTAGCTGCAACAGATACGCAGTATTTT	CASSQDQTGWVAATDTQYF
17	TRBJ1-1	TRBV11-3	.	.	TGTGCCAGCAGCTTAGACCCAACGACACCCCGGAACACTGAAGCTTTCTTT	CASSLDPTTPRNTEAFF
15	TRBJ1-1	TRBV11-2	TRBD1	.	TGTGCCAGCAGCCGGCAAGGGACAGTGAACACTGAAGCTTTCTTT	CASSRQGTVNTEAFF